This T cell receptor (beta chain) was documented in a study of technical replicates of blood from a few donors. Germline CDR1 and CDR2: SGDLS and YYNGEE. The V and J ends lost 3 bases and 8 bases, in that order; junction bases with no gene match: 6. The CDR3 is 14 residues long. The table came from immunoSEQ multiplex PCR; TCRdb's copy has only in-frame clones and leaves some out. The sample holds around 54,000 clones, roughly 95% seen once. Material: T cells isolated from PBMCs. The receptor's source is a human donor in good health. The chain uses TRBV9 and TRBJ1-4, with 8 bases fitting TRBD1. CDR3 nucleotides: TGTGCCAGCAGCGCCACAGGGGGGGGAGAAAAACTGTTTTTT. Translation gives CASSATGGGEKLFF.